This T cell receptor (beta chain) came from a study of control samples from healthy donors and cancer patients. Data came from immunoSEQ multiplex PCR; TCRdb stores just in-frame clones and leaves some out. The sample carries about 85,000 clones, roughly 91% recorded once. The germline V gene encodes CDR1 MNHNY and CDR2 SVGAGI (reference sequence). The CDR3 runs 14 residues. Trimming removed 4 bases from V and 2 bases from J; junction bases left unmatched: 2. The sequence derives from a man aged 50 or older in good health. The V and J genes are TRBV6-6 and TRBJ1-3; 7 nucleotides agree with TRBD1. Sequencing input: blood. DNA for the CDR3: TGTGCCAGCAGTTCCGGGACAGCTGGAAACACCATATATTTT. It specifies CASSSGTAGNTIYF.